The rows below give T cell receptor beta chains drawn from one sample of a study of blood T cell repertoires in COVID-19. Profiled with immunoSEQ multiplex PCR; TCRdb holds only in-frame clones, not every one. The sample shows 90,000 to 100,000 clones, more than 70% of them seen only once. The sequencing input was peripheral blood. These receptors came from a man in his fifties with COVID-19, enrolled during active disease. Each CDR3 is given with its conserved first and last residue. The D gene is left open where the match is weak. Part of the rows lack a size; the others show once, few, many or a class for expanded clones.

TRBJ1-2 | TRBV6-5 | . | TRBD1 | TGTGCCAGTGCCAAACAGGGGGCCTATGGCTACACCTTC | CASAKQGAYGYTF
TRBJ2-7 | TRBV6-6 | . | . | TGTGCCAGCAGTTGGGGGGGGCAGGGGGCGGGCGAGCAGTACTTC | CASSWGGQGAGEQYF
TRBJ2-7 | TRBV6-5 | once | TRBD1 | TGTGCCAGCAGTTACGACGCACAGGGGGCTTACGAGCAGTACTTC | CASSYDAQGAYEQYF
TRBJ2-7 | TRBV11-1 | . | . | TGTGCCAGCAGCCCAGTTGGAGGTAGCAACGAGCAGTACTTC | CASSPVGGSNEQYF
TRBJ2-5 | TRBV30 | . | TRBD2 | TGTGCCGGGAGGGACTCCCTTGTGACCCAGTACTTC | CAGRDSLVTQYF
TRBJ1-5 | TRBV28 | . | . | TGTGCCAGCAGTATCGCCGGGGGGAAGCAGCCCCAGCATTTT | CASSIAGGKQPQHF
TRBJ1-5 | TRBV27 | . | TRBD1 | TGTGCCAGCAGCAAGGGGACAGGGGGAAATAGCAATCAGCCCCAGCATTTT | CASSKGTGGNSNQPQHF
TRBJ2-5 | TRBV7-8 | . | . | TGTGCCAGCAGCTCCAAGCGAGACCAAGAGACCCAGTACTTC | CASSSKRDQETQYF
TRBJ2-1 | TRBV5-1 | . | TRBD2 | TGCGCCAGCAGCCAGACTAGCGGGGGGGCCAACGGCAATGAGCAGTTCTTC | CASSQTSGGANGNEQFF
TRBJ1-5 | TRBV2 | once | . | TGTGCCAGCAGTGAAGGAGCCGGGGGTTTCCAGCCCCAGCATTTT | CASSEGAGGFQPQHF
TRBJ1-4 | TRBV9 | . | . | TGTGCCAGCAGCCACAATCGTCGAAATGGTGGGGCGGCGAATGAAAAACTGTTTTTT | CASSHNRRNGGAANEKLFF
TRBJ2-1 | TRBV4-2 | . | TRBD1 | TGTGCCAGCAGCCTACATCCGGGACAGGGATCCTACAATGAGCAGTTCTTC | CASSLHPGQGSYNEQFF
TRBJ2-5 | TRBV30 | . | . | TGTGCCTGCCTCTCTTGGGGGGGCGGAGAGACCCAGTACTTC | CACLSWGGGETQYF
TRBJ1-4 | TRBV6-5 | . | . | . | CASSSSTLRSEKLFF
TRBJ1-6 | TRBV6-5 | few | . | TGTGCCAGCAGTTACGGGAGGGGCTCCTATAATTCACCCCTCCACTTT | CASSYGRGSYNSPLHF
TRBJ2-6 | TRBV15 | . | . | TGTGCCACCAGCAGGACAGAAATCTCTGGGGCCAACGTCCTGACTTTC | CATSRTEISGANVLTF
TRBJ1-1 | TRBV3-1/TRBV3-2 | few | . | TGTGCCAGCAGCCCGACGGGTAACACTGAAGCTTTCTTT | CASSPTGNTEAFF
TRBJ1-3 | TRBV6-1 | . | TRBD1 | TGTGCCAGCAGTGCTTACGACAGGGGGAACTCTGGAAACACCATATATTTT | CASSAYDRGNSGNTIYF
TRBJ2-7 | TRBV7-9 | . | . | TGTGCCAGCAGTCCCGGGACACCTTCCTACGAGCAGTACTTC | CASSPGTPSYEQYF
TRBJ2-7 | TRBV3-1/TRBV3-2 | . | TRBD2 | TGTGCCAGCAGCCCACGGGGGGGCCACTACGAGCAGTACTTC | CASSPRGGHYEQYF
TRBJ1-3 | TRBV4-2 | . | TRBD1 | TGTGCCAGCAGCCAGGAGGGGGCTCTAGGACACACCATATATTTT | CASSQEGALGHTIYF
TRBJ1-1 | TRBV6-5 | . | . | TGTGCCAGCAGGACCCTGACAGGGAACACTGAAGCTTTCTTT | CASRTLTGNTEAFF
TRBJ2-7 | TRBV5-4 | . | . | TGTGCCAGCAGCTCCCCCGATGGAGTCTACGAGCAGTACTTC | CASSSPDGVYEQYF
TRBJ1-2 | TRBV5-1 | . | TRBD1 | TGCGCCAGCAGCAGGGGACAGGGGAACTATGGCTACACCTTC | CASSRGQGNYGYTF
TRBJ2-3 | TRBV7-9 | . | . | TGTGCCAGCAGCCGGGACTTTGCAGATACGCAGTATTTT | CASSRDFADTQYF
TRBJ2-4 | TRBV6-5 | once | TRBD1 | TGTGCCAGCAGTAAACAGGGGGCATGGTCGGACATTCAGTACTTC | CASSKQGAWSDIQYF
TRBJ1-2 | TRBV12-3/TRBV12-4 | . | . | TGTGCCAGCAGAGTTGGCACCTATGGCTACACCTTC | CASRVGTYGYTF
TRBJ1-5 | TRBV7-8 | . | TRBD1 | TGTGCCAGCAGCTTAGCGTCCGCAGGGGGCCTAGATCAGCCCCAGCATTTT | CASSLASAGGLDQPQHF
TRBJ2-2 | TRBV24-1 | once | . | TGTGCCACCAGTGATTTGAGTCAGGGGTACACCGGGGAGCTGTTTTTT | CATSDLSQGYTGELFF
TRBJ1-1 | TRBV9 | . | . | TGTGCCAGCAGCGCCGGCGGGATAGGCACTGAAGCTTTCTTT | CASSAGGIGTEAFF
TRBJ1-1 | TRBV18 | . | TRBD1 | TGTGCCAGCTCTCTAACAGGGGTCTTAGCTTTCTTT | CASSLTGVLAFF
TRBJ1-6 | TRBV21-1 | . | . | TGTGCCAGCAGCGGGGGCTTGGATAATTCACCCCTCCACTTT | CASSGGLDNSPLHF
TRBJ2-1 | TRBV4-1 | . | . | TGCGCCAGCAGCTATCGTGACTTTGTTGGTGAGCAGTTCTTC | CASSYRDFVGEQFF
TRBJ2-4 | TRBV11-2 | . | . | TGTGCCAGCAGCTTAGAACAGCTAGCCAAAAACATTCAGTACTTC | CASSLEQLAKNIQYF
TRBJ1-6 | TRBV10-1 | . | . | TGCGCCAGCAGTAATCAGGGGTTTGGATCACCCCTCCACTTT | CASSNQGFGSPLHF
TRBJ1-2 | TRBV11-2 | . | TRBD1 | TGTGCCAGCAGCTTAGATCTTGGACAGGGGTTTGTCTACACCTTC | CASSLDLGQGFVYTF
TRBJ1-2 | TRBV30 | . | TRBD1 | TGTGCCTGGAGTCTACAGGGGAGCTATGGCTACACCTTC | CAWSLQGSYGYTF
TRBJ2-5 | TRBV7-2 | . | TRBD2 | TGTGCCAGCAGCTTACGACTAGCGGGGGGCGGAGAGACCCAGTACTTC | CASSLRLAGGGETQYF
TRBJ1-2 | TRBV3-1/TRBV3-2 | once | . | TGTGCCAGCAGCCACCACGATAGACAGGTTTCTACTAACTATGGCTACACCTTC | CASSHHDRQVSTNYGYTF
TRBJ1-2 | TRBV5-4 | . | . | TGTGCCAGCAGCCCAGACGGGGGGACAATCGACTATGGCTACACCTTC | CASSPDGGTIDYGYTF
TRBJ1-4 | TRBV11-2 | . | TRBD1 | TGTGCCAGCAGCTTAACAGGGGGCGGTCTTAATGAAAAACTGTTTTTT | CASSLTGGGLNEKLFF
TRBJ1-5 | TRBV15 | . | TRBD1 | TGTGCCACCAGCAGGGGACAGGGGCAGTATCAGCCCCAGCATTTT | CATSRGQGQYQPQHF
TRBJ2-7 | TRBV4-1 | . | TRBD1 | TGCGCCAGCAGCCAAGTCAGGGCCGGGACAGGATTAGGAGAGCAGTACTTC | CASSQVRAGTGLGEQYF
TRBJ1-1 | TRBV10-3 | . | . | TGTGCCATCAGTGATACGGGTCCGAACACTGAAGCTTTCTTT | CAISDTGPNTEAFF
TRBJ2-4 | TRBV29-1 | . | . | TGCAGCGTTGAAGACAGGACGGGAAAAAACATTCAGTACTTC | CSVEDRTGKNIQYF
TRBJ2-2 | TRBV11-1 | . | TRBD2 | TGTGCCAGCAGCTTGGGGACTAAGGACACCGGGGAGCTGTTTTTT | CASSLGTKDTGELFF
TRBJ2-1 | TRBV5-4 | once | . | TGTGCCAGCAGCTTGGCCGCACTAGCCATTGGGAATGAGCAGTTCTTC | CASSLAALAIGNEQFF
TRBJ2-1 | TRBV28 | once | . | TGTGCCAGCAGTCTACTCCGGGAGCAGTTCTTC | CASSLLREQFF
TRBJ2-7 | TRBV4-3 | . | . | TGCGCCAGCAGCCAAGAGTGGCGGGCTGGGGACATACCCTACGAGCAGTACTTC | CASSQEWRAGDIPYEQYF
TRBJ1-6 | TRBV2 | . | TRBD1 | TGTGCCCAAACGGGGACAGGGGGAAATTCACCCCTCCACTTT | CAQTGTGGNSPLHF
TRBJ2-7 | TRBV12-3/TRBV12-4 | . | . | TGTGCCAGCAGTTTAGCGACAGTTTACGAGCAGTACTTC | CASSLATVYEQYF
TRBJ2-5 | TRBV7-8 | . | TRBD2 | TGTGCCAGCAGCTTAGACCTAGCGGGGGTACAAGAGACCCAGTACTTC | CASSLDLAGVQETQYF
TRBJ2-7 | TRBV2 | once | TRBD2 | TGTGCCAGCAGGCCCTCGACTAGCGGGGGCCCGAGCAAGTACTTC | CASRPSTSGGPSKYF
TRBJ1-5 | TRBV29-1 | . | . | TGCAGCGTTGGCCAGGGTGGCAATCAGCCCCAGCATTTT | CSVGQGGNQPQHF
TRBJ2-1 | TRBV18 | . | . | TGTGCCAGCTCACCACGGACATCCTACAATGAGCAGTTCTTC | CASSPRTSYNEQFF
TRBJ2-3 | TRBV5-1 | . | TRBD1 | TGCGCCAGCAGCGCTCTACAGGGGGGCACAGATACGCAGTATTTT | CASSALQGGTDTQYF
TRBJ2-3 | TRBV7-3 | medium-sized | TRBD2 | TGTGCCAGCAGCTTAGACTATAGCGGGGGGACAGATACGCAGTATTTT | CASSLDYSGGTDTQYF
TRBJ2-1 | TRBV18 | . | . | TGTGCCAGCTCACCACGTAGGTCCCCTGTTGTTTCGACCTACAAACAGGGTAACAATGAGCAGTTCTTC | CASSPRRSPVVSTYKQGNNEQFF
TRBJ2-1 | TRBV6-1 | . | . | TGTGCCAGCAGTGAAGGCGGGGTTGGCGAGCAGTTCTTC | CASSEGGVGEQFF